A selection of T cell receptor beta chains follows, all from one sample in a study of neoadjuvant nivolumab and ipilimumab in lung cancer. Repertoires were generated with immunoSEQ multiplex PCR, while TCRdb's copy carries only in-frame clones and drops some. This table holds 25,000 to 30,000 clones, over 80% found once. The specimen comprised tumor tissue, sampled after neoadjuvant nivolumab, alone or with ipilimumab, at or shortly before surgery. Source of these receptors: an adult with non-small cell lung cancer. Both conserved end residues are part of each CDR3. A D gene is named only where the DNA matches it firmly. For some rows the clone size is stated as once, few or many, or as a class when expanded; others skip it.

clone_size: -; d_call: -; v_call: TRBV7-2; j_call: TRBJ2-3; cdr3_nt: TGTGCCAGCAGCACCTACACAGATACGCAGTATTTT; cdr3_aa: CASSTYTDTQYF
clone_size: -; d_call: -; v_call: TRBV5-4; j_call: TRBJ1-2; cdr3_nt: TGTGCCAGCAGCTTGGCGTTAACTGCTTATGGCTACACCTTC; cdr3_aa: CASSLALTAYGYTF
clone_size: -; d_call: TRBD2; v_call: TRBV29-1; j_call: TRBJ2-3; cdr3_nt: TGCAGCGTTGAAAGACTAGCGGGGGGCCCTATCTCAGATACGCAGTATTTT; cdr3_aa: CSVERLAGGPISDTQYF
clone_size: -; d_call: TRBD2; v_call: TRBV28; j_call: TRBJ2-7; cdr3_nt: TGTGCCAGCAGTTTGGGTTGGCTAGCGGGACAGAGCTCCTACGAGCAGTACTTC; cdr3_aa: CASSLGWLAGQSSYEQYF
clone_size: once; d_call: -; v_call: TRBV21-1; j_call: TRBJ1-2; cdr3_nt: TGTGCCAGCAGCAAAGAAGGAGGGGTCTATGGCTACACCTTC; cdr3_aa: CASSKEGGVYGYTF
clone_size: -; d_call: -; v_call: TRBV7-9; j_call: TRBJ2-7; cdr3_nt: TGTGCCAGCAGCTTAGTTGGAGGTCCATACTACGAGCAGTACTTC; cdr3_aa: CASSLVGGPYYEQYF
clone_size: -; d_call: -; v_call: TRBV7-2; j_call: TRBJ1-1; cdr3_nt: TGTGCCAGCAGCTTAGGACGGGGGGGCGCCGTGTTTGAAGCTTTCTTT; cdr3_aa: CASSLGRGGAVFEAFF
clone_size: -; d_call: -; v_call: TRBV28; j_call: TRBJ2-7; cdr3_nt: TGTGCCAGCAGTCCAGGGGACGGAGGACGCTACGAGCAGTACTTC; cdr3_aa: CASSPGDGGRYEQYF
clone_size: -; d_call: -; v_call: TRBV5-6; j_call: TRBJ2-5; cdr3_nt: TGTGCCAGCAGCCATTATCCTATCCAGGGCCAAGAGACCCAGTACTTC; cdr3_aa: CASSHYPIQGQETQYF
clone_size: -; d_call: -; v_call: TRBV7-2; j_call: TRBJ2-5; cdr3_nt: TGTGCCAGCAGCTTGCCGGGAGCCCAAGAGACCCAGTACTTC; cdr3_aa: CASSLPGAQETQYF
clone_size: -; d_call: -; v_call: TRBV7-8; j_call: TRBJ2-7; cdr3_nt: TGTGCCAGCAGCTCCAAAGGGGGGGGCAACTACGAGCAGTACTTC; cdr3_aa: CASSSKGGGNYEQYF
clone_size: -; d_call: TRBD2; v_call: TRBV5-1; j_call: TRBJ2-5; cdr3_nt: TGCGCCAGCAGCCCGCAGACTAGCGCCCCTGGGGAGACCCAGTACTTC; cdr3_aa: CASSPQTSAPGETQYF
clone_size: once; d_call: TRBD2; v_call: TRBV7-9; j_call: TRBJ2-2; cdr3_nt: TGTGCCAGCAGCTTAGGCGGGAGAGGGGCCGGGGAGCTGTTTTTT; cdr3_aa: CASSLGGRGAGELFF
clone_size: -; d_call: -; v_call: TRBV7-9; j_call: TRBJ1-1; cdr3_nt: TGTGCCAGCAGCTTAGAAGGACAGAAAGCTTTCTTT; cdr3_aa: CASSLEGQKAFF
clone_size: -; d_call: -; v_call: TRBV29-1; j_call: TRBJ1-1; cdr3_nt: TGCAGCGCCGGACTGCCGAACACTGAAGCTTTCTTT; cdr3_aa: CSAGLPNTEAFF
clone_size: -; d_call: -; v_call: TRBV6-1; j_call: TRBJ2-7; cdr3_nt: TGTGCCAGCAGTGAAGCCCCAGGGACGGCTAAGTACGAGCAGTACTTC; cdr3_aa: CASSEAPGTAKYEQYF
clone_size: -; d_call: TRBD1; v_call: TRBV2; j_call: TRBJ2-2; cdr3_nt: TGTGCCAGCAGTGTTCGGACAGGAAACACCGGGGAGCTGTTTTTT; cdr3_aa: CASSVRTGNTGELFF
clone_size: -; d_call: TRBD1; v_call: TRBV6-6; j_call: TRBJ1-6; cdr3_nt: TGTGCCAGCAGTCTGGGACAGGGGTATTCACCCCTCCACTTT; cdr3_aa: CASSLGQGYSPLHF
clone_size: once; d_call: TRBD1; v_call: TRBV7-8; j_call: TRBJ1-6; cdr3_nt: TGTGCCAGCAGCTTAGCGGGCCTACAGGGGTATTCACCCCTCCACTTT; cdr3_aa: CASSLAGLQGYSPLHF
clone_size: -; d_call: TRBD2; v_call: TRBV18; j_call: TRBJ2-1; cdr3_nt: TGTGCCAGCTCACCAATAGCGGGAGGGCCGTACAATGAGCAGTTCTTC; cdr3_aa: CASSPIAGGPYNEQFF
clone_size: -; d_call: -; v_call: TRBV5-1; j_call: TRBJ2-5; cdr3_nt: TGCGCCAGCAGCGTCACGCGAGGGGGGGGGCAAGAGACCCAGTACTTC; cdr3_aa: CASSVTRGGGQETQYF
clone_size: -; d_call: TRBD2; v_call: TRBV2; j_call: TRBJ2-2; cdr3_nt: TGTGCCACCCAGGGAGGGAGCAGGCCAAACACCGGGGAGCTGTTTTTT; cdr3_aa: CATQGGSRPNTGELFF
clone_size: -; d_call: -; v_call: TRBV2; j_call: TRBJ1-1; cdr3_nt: TGTGCCAGCAGTGAAGTGGGGGATGTGATCACTGAAGCTTTCTTT; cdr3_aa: CASSEVGDVITEAFF
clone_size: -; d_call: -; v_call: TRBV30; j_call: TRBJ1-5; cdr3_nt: TGTGCCTGGAGCCCCGGGAGTAGCAATCAGCCCCAGCATTTT; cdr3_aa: CAWSPGSSNQPQHF
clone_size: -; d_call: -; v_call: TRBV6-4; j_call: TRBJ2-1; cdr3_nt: TGTGCCAGCAGTGTAGGGGGGAGCTCCTACAATGAGCAGTTCTTC; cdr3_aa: CASSVGGSSYNEQFF
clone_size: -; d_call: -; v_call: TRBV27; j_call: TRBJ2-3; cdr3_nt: TGTGCCACCTCAGGGGGGGGGCGGACAGATACGCAGTATTTT; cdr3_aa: CATSGGGRTDTQYF
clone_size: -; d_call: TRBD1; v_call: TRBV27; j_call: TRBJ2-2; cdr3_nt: TGTGCCAGCAGGTCAGGGGGCCAGACCGGGGAGCTGTTTTTT; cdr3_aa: CASRSGGQTGELFF
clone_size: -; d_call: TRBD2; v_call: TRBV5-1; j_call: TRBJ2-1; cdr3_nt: TGCGCCAGCCGACCGGGGAGCGGGGGGGCTCACAATGAGCAGTTCTTC; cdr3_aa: CASRPGSGGAHNEQFF
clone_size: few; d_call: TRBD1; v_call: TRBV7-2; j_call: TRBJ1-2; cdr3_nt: TGTGCCAGCAGCTACACCCTACAGGGGGCCGGTGGCTACACCTTC; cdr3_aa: CASSYTLQGAGGYTF
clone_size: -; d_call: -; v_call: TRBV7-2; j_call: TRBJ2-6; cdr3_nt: TGTGCCAGCACCCGAATGGGCGCCGCTGGGGCCAACGTCCTGACTTTC; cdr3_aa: CASTRMGAAGANVLTF
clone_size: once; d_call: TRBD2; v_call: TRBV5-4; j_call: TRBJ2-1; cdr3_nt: TGTGCCAGCAGCTTGGTGTTGGCGGGGGGGTACAATGAGCAGTTCTTC; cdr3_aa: CASSLVLAGGYNEQFF
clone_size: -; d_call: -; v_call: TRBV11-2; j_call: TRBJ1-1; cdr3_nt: TGTGCCAGCAGCTTAGTATGGAACACTGAAGCTTTCTTT; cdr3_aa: CASSLVWNTEAFF
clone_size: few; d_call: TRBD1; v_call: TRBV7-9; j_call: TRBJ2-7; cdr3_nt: TGTGCCAGCAGCTTACCGGGACAGGCAAACTACGAGCAGTACTTC; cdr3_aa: CASSLPGQANYEQYF
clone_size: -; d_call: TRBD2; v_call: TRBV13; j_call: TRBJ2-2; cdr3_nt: TGTGCCAGCACCCGACTAGCGAGTACCGGGGAGCTGTTTTTT; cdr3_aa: CASTRLASTGELFF
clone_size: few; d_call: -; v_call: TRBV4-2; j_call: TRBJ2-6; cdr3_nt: TGTGCCAGCAGCCAGGAGGACAGCTCTGGGGCCAACGTCCTGACTTTC; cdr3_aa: CASSQEDSSGANVLTF
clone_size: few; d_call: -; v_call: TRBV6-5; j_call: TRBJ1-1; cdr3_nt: TGTGCCAGCAGTCCATACAGGACAGCGAACACTGAAGCTTTCTTT; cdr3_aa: CASSPYRTANTEAFF
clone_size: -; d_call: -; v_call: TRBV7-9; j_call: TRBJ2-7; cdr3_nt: TGTGCCAGCAGCTTAGGTCCCCAGGGGCAGTACTTC; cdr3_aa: CASSLGPQGQYF
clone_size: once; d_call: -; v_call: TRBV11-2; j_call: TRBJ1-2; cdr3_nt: TGTGCCAGCAGCTTTGGGACCTCCGAGATCGGAGGCTACACCTTC; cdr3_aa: CASSFGTSEIGGYTF
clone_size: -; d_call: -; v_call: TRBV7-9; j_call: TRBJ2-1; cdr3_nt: TGTGCCAGCAGCAAACTCGGACGGGAAGGGGTCGATGAGCAGTTCTTC; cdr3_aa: CASSKLGREGVDEQFF